This T cell receptor beta chain was captured by sequencing in a study of cytomegalovirus exposure and HLA in healthy donors. Overall study findings and caveats: In a later analysis, at a false discovery rate of 0.05, under 20,000 TCR beta sequences were associated with HLA alleles. Equally common other TCR beta chains were less clonally expanded than HLA-associated ones, a later analysis found.

As to this clone: The antigen is unknown.

This PCR relied on a set of 60 Vbeta primers and 13 Jbeta primers. Sequencing used immunoSEQ multiplex PCR; TCRdb keeps in-frame clones, though not all of them. The data hold 160,000 or so clones, with under 85% observed a single time. Between the trimmed V and J ends, which lost 4 bases and 6 bases, there was a span of 16 bases. Germline V gene lookup returns CDR1 MNHEY and CDR2 SMNVEV (reference sequence). The CDR3 contains 14 residues. The rearrangement joins TRBV27 to TRBJ2-7, with a tentative D call TRBD2 (5 bases). This receptor was obtained from a human donor in good health. Specimen: PBMCs. Written as DNA, the CDR3 is TGTGCCAGCAGTTACGCCCCCTCGGGATTCGAGCAGTACTTC. Encoded protein: CASSYAPSGFEQYF.